This is a list of T cell receptor beta chains from one sample in a study of a mutant IDH1 vaccine in newly diagnosed glioma. TCRdb's table, derived via immunoSEQ multiplex PCR, lists solely in-frame clones and lacks some. The repertoire has under 65,000 clones, about four fifths of them found once; the top ten carry about 6%. Their antigen targets remain unknown. Sample: PBMCs, taken from a glioma patient whose treatment included an IDH1 peptide vaccine. These receptors came from a man in his fifties or sixties with glioma. Each CDR3 is given with its conserved first and last residue. Fields, in order: CDR3 DNA, CDR3 protein, D gene, J gene, clone size, V gene, CDR3 length. The D gene is left open where the match is weak. Clone size is given for some rows only: seen once, a few or many times, or a class if the clone is expanded.

CDR3nt: TGCGCCAGCAGCCGACCAACCGGGACAGGGAATGGCTACACCTTC
CDR3aa: CASSRPTGTGNGYTF
d_gene: TRBD1
j_gene: TRBJ1-2
abundance: -
v_gene: TRBV4-1
len: 15

CDR3nt: TGTGCCAGCAGCGTTATCTGGGGGAGTAACACTGAAGCTTTCTTT
CDR3aa: CASSVIWGSNTEAFF
d_gene: -
j_gene: TRBJ1-1
abundance: -
v_gene: TRBV9
len: 15

CDR3nt: TGCGCCAGCAGCTTGTGGGCTAGCGGGGGAACAGATACGCAGTATTTT
CDR3aa: CASSLWASGGTDTQYF
d_gene: TRBD2
j_gene: TRBJ2-3
abundance: -
v_gene: TRBV5-1
len: 16

CDR3nt: TGTGCCAGCAGCTACGGACCGTCAAATCAGCCCCAGCATTTT
CDR3aa: CASSYGPSNQPQHF
d_gene: -
j_gene: TRBJ1-5
abundance: -
v_gene: TRBV5-5
len: 14

CDR3nt: TGTGCCAGCAGTTGGCACAGGGCAAGGATCGGCTACACCTTC
CDR3aa: CASSWHRARIGYTF
d_gene: -
j_gene: TRBJ1-2
abundance: -
v_gene: TRBV6-9
len: 14

CDR3nt: TGTGCCAGCAAAAGGGGGAAGAACTATGGCTACACCTTC
CDR3aa: CASKRGKNYGYTF
d_gene: -
j_gene: TRBJ1-2
abundance: -
v_gene: TRBV6-1
len: 13

CDR3nt: TGTGCCAGTTCCCGGGGGACGGAAAATGAAAAACTGTTTTTT
CDR3aa: CASSRGTENEKLFF
d_gene: -
j_gene: TRBJ1-4
abundance: -
v_gene: TRBV6-5
len: 14

CDR3nt: TGTGCCAGCAGCACCGTGGGGTCCGCTTTCTTT
CDR3aa: CASSTVGSAFF
d_gene: -
j_gene: TRBJ1-1
abundance: -
v_gene: TRBV6-1
len: 11

CDR3nt: TGCGCCAGCAGCCTTCTTAGAGGGGAGACCCAGTACTTC
CDR3aa: CASSLLRGETQYF
d_gene: -
j_gene: TRBJ2-5
abundance: -
v_gene: TRBV4-1
len: 13

CDR3nt: TGCGCCAGCAGCTTGGCCTCCAGCAGGGGAACACGGGCCTACGAGCAGTACTTC
CDR3aa: CASSLASSRGTRAYEQYF
d_gene: -
j_gene: TRBJ2-7
abundance: -
v_gene: TRBV5-1
len: 18

CDR3nt: TGTGCCAGCAGCGAGGGGGGGATCAATCAGCCCCAGCATTTT
CDR3aa: CASSEGGINQPQHF
d_gene: -
j_gene: TRBJ1-5
abundance: -
v_gene: TRBV9
len: 14

CDR3nt: TGTGCCAGCAGTGAACTAGTATACAATGAGCAGTTCTTC
CDR3aa: CASSELVYNEQFF
d_gene: -
j_gene: TRBJ2-1
abundance: -
v_gene: TRBV2
len: 13

CDR3nt: TGTGCCAGCAGTGTGGCCGTCGACTACGAGCAGTACTTC
CDR3aa: CASSVAVDYEQYF
d_gene: -
j_gene: TRBJ2-7
abundance: -
v_gene: TRBV2
len: 13

CDR3nt: TGTGCCAGCAGTGAAACCGGGACAGGGGTCTACGAGCAGTACTTC
CDR3aa: CASSETGTGVYEQYF
d_gene: TRBD1
j_gene: TRBJ2-7
abundance: once
v_gene: TRBV6-1
len: 15

CDR3nt: TGTGCCACCAGCAGCGGACACCTTCCCCCAGAGACCCAGTACTTC
CDR3aa: CATSSGHLPPETQYF
d_gene: -
j_gene: TRBJ2-5
abundance: -
v_gene: TRBV15
len: 15

CDR3nt: TGTGCCAGCAGCATGGAGATGACAGTGCCTTGGGAAAAACTGTTTTTT
CDR3aa: CASSMEMTVPWEKLFF
d_gene: -
j_gene: TRBJ1-4
abundance: -
v_gene: TRBV7-2
len: 16

CDR3nt: TGTGCCAGCAGCACCACTAGCTACGAGCAGTACTTC
CDR3aa: CASSTTSYEQYF
d_gene: -
j_gene: TRBJ2-7
abundance: once
v_gene: TRBV9
len: 12

CDR3nt: TGTGCCAGCAGTCGAGACAGTAACACTGAAGCTTTCTTT
CDR3aa: CASSRDSNTEAFF
d_gene: -
j_gene: TRBJ1-1
abundance: -
v_gene: TRBV2
len: 13

CDR3nt: TGTGCCAGCAGGGGGACAGGGGACTACGAGCAGTACTTC
CDR3aa: CASRGTGDYEQYF
d_gene: TRBD1
j_gene: TRBJ2-7
abundance: -
v_gene: TRBV2
len: 13

CDR3nt: TGTGCCAGCAGCGGACAGTGGAACACTGAAGCTTTCTTT
CDR3aa: CASSGQWNTEAFF
d_gene: -
j_gene: TRBJ1-1
abundance: few
v_gene: TRBV28
len: 13

CDR3nt: TGTGCCAGCAGCAGGGACAGGGCCTCCCCCGACCGGAATTTCTTT
CDR3aa: CASSRDRASPDRNFF
d_gene: TRBD1
j_gene: TRBJ1-1
abundance: -
v_gene: TRBV5-5
len: 15

CDR3nt: TGCAGCGATCATTTAGCGGGGACAGATACGCAGTATTTT
CDR3aa: CSDHLAGTDTQYF
d_gene: TRBD2
j_gene: TRBJ2-3
abundance: -
v_gene: TRBV29-1
len: 13

CDR3nt: TGTGCCACCAGCAGAGCCCCGAACTACGAGCAGTACTTC
CDR3aa: CATSRAPNYEQYF
d_gene: -
j_gene: TRBJ2-7
abundance: -
v_gene: TRBV15
len: 13

CDR3nt: TGTGCCAGCAGCCCCGGGACTAGCGGGACCGGGGAGCTGTTTTTT
CDR3aa: CASSPGTSGTGELFF
d_gene: TRBD2
j_gene: TRBJ2-2
abundance: -
v_gene: TRBV11-3
len: 15

CDR3nt: TGTGCCAGCAGCTTGCAAATAGCGGAGGCTAGCACAGATACGCAGTATTTT
CDR3aa: CASSLQIAEASTDTQYF
d_gene: -
j_gene: TRBJ2-3
abundance: -
v_gene: TRBV5-6
len: 17

CDR3nt: TGCGCCAGCAGCCAAGATTTCAGCGGGGGGGGGAACACCGGGGAGCTGTTTTTT
CDR3aa: CASSQDFSGGGNTGELFF
d_gene: TRBD2
j_gene: TRBJ2-2
abundance: -
v_gene: TRBV4-3
len: 18

CDR3nt: TGTGCCAGCAGCCGAATGTCCTACGAGCAGTACTTC
CDR3aa: CASSRMSYEQYF
d_gene: -
j_gene: TRBJ2-7
abundance: -
v_gene: TRBV14
len: 12

CDR3nt: TGTGCCAGCAGCTCAAGGGGTCAGCCCCAGCATTTT
CDR3aa: CASSSRGQPQHF
d_gene: -
j_gene: TRBJ1-5
abundance: few
v_gene: TRBV7-2
len: 12

CDR3nt: TGTGCCAGCAGCGTACGGGCTAGCGGGAGGGTCACAGATACGCAGTATTTT
CDR3aa: CASSVRASGRVTDTQYF
d_gene: TRBD2
j_gene: TRBJ2-3
abundance: -
v_gene: TRBV9
len: 17

CDR3nt: TGTGCCAGCAGCAATAGCGGGAGGGACACAGATACGCAGTATTTT
CDR3aa: CASSNSGRDTDTQYF
d_gene: TRBD2
j_gene: TRBJ2-3
abundance: -
v_gene: TRBV28
len: 15

CDR3nt: TGTGCCAGCCGAATCGGACATGCCTCCTACGAGCAGTACTTC
CDR3aa: CASRIGHASYEQYF
d_gene: -
j_gene: TRBJ2-7
abundance: -
v_gene: TRBV6-5
len: 14

CDR3nt: TGTGCCAGCAGGGGACGCCCCTACGAGCAGTACTTC
CDR3aa: CASRGRPYEQYF
d_gene: -
j_gene: TRBJ2-7
abundance: -
v_gene: TRBV2
len: 12

CDR3nt: TGCGCCAGCAGCGGGGGCGGGGGGATCTCCTACGAGCAGTACTTC
CDR3aa: CASSGGGGISYEQYF
d_gene: TRBD2
j_gene: TRBJ2-7
abundance: -
v_gene: TRBV5-1
len: 15

CDR3nt: TGTGCCAGCACCCCTCAAGGGGTAACAGAGACCCAGTACTTC
CDR3aa: CASTPQGVTETQYF
d_gene: -
j_gene: TRBJ2-5
abundance: -
v_gene: TRBV6-6
len: 14

CDR3nt: TGTGCCAGCAGTAAGGGACTAGCGGGAGAAGAGACCCAGTACTTC
CDR3aa: CASSKGLAGEETQYF
d_gene: TRBD2
j_gene: TRBJ2-5
abundance: -
v_gene: TRBV25-1
len: 15

CDR3nt: TGTGCCAGCAGTCCTACCAAGAATCAGCCCCAGCATTTT
CDR3aa: CASSPTKNQPQHF
d_gene: -
j_gene: TRBJ1-5
abundance: -
v_gene: TRBV2
len: 13

CDR3nt: TGTGCCTGGAGTGTACAAGGCAGCCGGAATCAGCCCCAGCATTTT
CDR3aa: CAWSVQGSRNQPQHF
d_gene: -
j_gene: TRBJ1-5
abundance: -
v_gene: TRBV30
len: 15

CDR3nt: TGTGCCAGCAGCAACAGATTCACCGGGGAGCTGTTTTTT
CDR3aa: CASSNRFTGELFF
d_gene: -
j_gene: TRBJ2-2
abundance: -
v_gene: TRBV2
len: 13

CDR3nt: TGTGCCAGCAGCTGGATTACAGGGGAAGCTTTCTTT
CDR3aa: CASSWITGEAFF
d_gene: -
j_gene: TRBJ1-1
abundance: once
v_gene: TRBV7-2
len: 12

CDR3nt: TGTGCCTGGAGACTCCAGGGGAGGAATGAAAAACTGTTTTTT
CDR3aa: CAWRLQGRNEKLFF
d_gene: -
j_gene: TRBJ1-4
abundance: few
v_gene: TRBV30
len: 14

CDR3nt: TGTGCCAGCAGCTTGACAGCAGACCATGAGCAGTTCTTC
CDR3aa: CASSLTADHEQFF
d_gene: -
j_gene: TRBJ2-1
abundance: -
v_gene: TRBV27
len: 13

CDR3nt: TGCGCCAGCAGCTGGTCAACGGGAGGGCCGAATACGCAGTATTTT
CDR3aa: CASSWSTGGPNTQYF
d_gene: TRBD2
j_gene: TRBJ2-3
abundance: -
v_gene: TRBV5-1
len: 15

CDR3nt: TGCGCCAGCAGTAGGACTAGCGGGGAGACCGGGGAGCTGTTTTTT
CDR3aa: CASSRTSGETGELFF
d_gene: TRBD2
j_gene: TRBJ2-2
abundance: -
v_gene: TRBV4-1
len: 15

CDR3nt: TGTGCCAGCAGTGGGTCGGGACAGGGTTTTACGGAGACCCAGTACTTC
CDR3aa: CASSGSGQGFTETQYF
d_gene: TRBD1
j_gene: TRBJ2-5
abundance: -
v_gene: TRBV28
len: 16

CDR3nt: TGTGCCAGCAGCCCCCCGGGGAGGGGGACGGGTAATTCACCCCTCCACTTT
CDR3aa: CASSPPGRGTGNSPLHF
d_gene: -
j_gene: TRBJ1-6
abundance: few
v_gene: TRBV5-4
len: 17

CDR3nt: TGCGCGTCGGGACAGGGGACCATGAGGGGATACGAGCAGTACTTC
CDR3aa: CASGQGTMRGYEQYF
d_gene: TRBD1
j_gene: TRBJ2-7
abundance: -
v_gene: TRBV5-1
len: 15

CDR3nt: TGCGCCAGTCGACAGGGGGAGGTAGAGACCCAGTACTTC
CDR3aa: CASRQGEVETQYF
d_gene: TRBD1
j_gene: TRBJ2-5
abundance: -
v_gene: TRBV5-1
len: 13

CDR3nt: TGTGCCAGCAGTCCTGGGACAGTGTCGAACACTGAAGCTTTCTTT
CDR3aa: CASSPGTVSNTEAFF
d_gene: TRBD1
j_gene: TRBJ1-1
abundance: -
v_gene: TRBV6-5
len: 15

CDR3nt: TGTGCCAGCAGTGCAAGCATAGTAGCTTTCTTT
CDR3aa: CASSASIVAFF
d_gene: -
j_gene: TRBJ1-1
abundance: -
v_gene: TRBV2
len: 11

CDR3nt: TGTGCCAGCTCACCACTTCTCGGGGCAACTAATGAAAAACTGTTTTTT
CDR3aa: CASSPLLGATNEKLFF
d_gene: -
j_gene: TRBJ1-4
abundance: -
v_gene: TRBV18
len: 16

CDR3nt: TGTGCCAGCAGCTGGACAGGGAGGACTGAAGCTTTCTTT
CDR3aa: CASSWTGRTEAFF
d_gene: TRBD1
j_gene: TRBJ1-1
abundance: -
v_gene: TRBV11-1
len: 13

CDR3nt: TGCGCCAGCAGCTTGGGGGGGGACTCCTGGCAAGGCACCAAAAACATTCAGTACTTC
CDR3aa: CASSLGGDSWQGTKNIQYF
d_gene: -
j_gene: TRBJ2-4
abundance: once
v_gene: TRBV5-1
len: 19

CDR3nt: TGTGCCAGCAGCTTGGCTGGGGGGCTGGGATATGGCTACACCTTC
CDR3aa: CASSLAGGLGYGYTF
d_gene: -
j_gene: TRBJ1-2
abundance: few
v_gene: TRBV5-4
len: 15

CDR3nt: TGTGCCAGCAGCCCGGGACAGGGGGTGAGCTCTGGGGCCAACGTCCTGACTTTC
CDR3aa: CASSPGQGVSSGANVLTF
d_gene: TRBD1
j_gene: TRBJ2-6
abundance: -
v_gene: TRBV5-5
len: 18

CDR3nt: TGTGCCAGCAAACCCCCCGGACACAGCACCTACGAGCAGTACTTC
CDR3aa: CASKPPGHSTYEQYF
d_gene: -
j_gene: TRBJ2-7
abundance: -
v_gene: TRBV2
len: 15

CDR3nt: TGTGCCAGCAGTTACTCGAATTTAGGGGTTACAGATACGCAGTATTTT
CDR3aa: CASSYSNLGVTDTQYF
d_gene: -
j_gene: TRBJ2-3
abundance: -
v_gene: TRBV6-5
len: 16

CDR3nt: TGTGCCAGCAGCTCCCGACAGGGTCGGGTAGGAAACACCATATATTTT
CDR3aa: CASSSRQGRVGNTIYF
d_gene: TRBD1
j_gene: TRBJ1-3
abundance: -
v_gene: TRBV7-2
len: 16

CDR3nt: TGCGCCAGCAGACAAACCCGGACTAGCGGGAGTAAGACAGATACGCAGTATTTT
CDR3aa: CASRQTRTSGSKTDTQYF
d_gene: TRBD2
j_gene: TRBJ2-3
abundance: once
v_gene: TRBV4-1
len: 18

CDR3nt: TGTGCCAGCAGCGTGTTTGTCGGATCGGACGAGCAGTACTTC
CDR3aa: CASSVFVGSDEQYF
d_gene: -
j_gene: TRBJ2-7
abundance: -
v_gene: TRBV7-8
len: 14

CDR3nt: TGTGCCAGCCAGACGGGGCTCGGTGGACCCCTCCACTTT
CDR3aa: CASQTGLGGPLHF
d_gene: -
j_gene: TRBJ1-6
abundance: -
v_gene: TRBV9
len: 13